Following are 30 T cell receptor beta chains from one sample sequenced in a study of beta chain features in type 1 diabetes (dated by TCRdb to the late 2010s). The library was made by the immunoSEQ multiplex PCR assay. The entire isolated RNA was reverse transcribed using the High Capacity cDNA Reverse Transcription Kit, and thus expressed TCRB transcripts were sequenced. TCRdb's version of the immuneACCESS table is confined to in-frame rearrangements and falls short of the full clone set. An unresolved V gene accounts for under half of the shortfall where checked; the remainder is of unknown origin. The sample data list under 450,000 clones, and 11% to 15% of these were observed just once. The ten largest clones add up to 0.035% to 0.04% of the sample. Sequenced: naive CD4+ T cells from blood. This sample's cell subset or site label indicates: true naive CD4+ T cells. The receptors shown here come from a man under 40 in good health.

V and J are TRBV5-1 and TRBJ2-2, with D perhaps matching TRBD2 (6 bases). CDR1 is SGHRS and CDR2 is YFSETQ in the germline V gene. With 4 bases removed from V and 1 base from J, the gap between germline ends came to 11 bases. The CDR3 spans 15 residues. CDR3 amino acids: CASSGSGKNTGELFF. The CDR3, as DNA: TGCGCCAGCAGCGGTAGCGGAAAGAACACCGGGGAGCTGTTTTTT.

Of note for this clone: Other DNA sequences within the sample encode an identical CDR3. The chain couples TRBV7-2 to TRBJ2-1; 10 bases fit TRBD2. V was pared by 5 bases and J by 2 bases, with 3 bases of the junction left unmatched. Germline CDR1 and CDR2: SGHTA and FQGNSA. The CDR3 runs 15 residues. CDR3 DNA: TGTGCCAGCAGCCTAGGACTAGCGGCCTACAATGAGCAGTTCTTC. Translation: CASSLGLAAYNEQFF.

This clone has a handful of counts. The rearrangement links TRBV10-3 to TRBJ1-1; D call uncertain. V was shortened by 2 bases and J by 2 bases, with 9 bases between the two germline ends. The CDR3 is 14 amino acids. The V gene's germline CDR1 is ENHRY and CDR2 SYGVKD. CDR3 in amino acids: CAISERLLNTEAFF. CDR3 sequence (DNA): TGTGCCATCAGTGAGCGTTTACTAAACACTGAAGCTTTCTTT.

This clone has more than one count but fewer than ten. The chain uses TRBV7-2 and TRBJ2-7; 9 positions match TRBD2. J lost 5 bases, V lost 3 bases, and 2 bases had no gene match. The CDR3 is 13 amino acids. Germline V CDR1 and CDR2: SGHTA, FQGNSA. In DNA form, the CDR3 reads TGTGCCAGCAGCTTTAGCGGGGGCGACGAGCAGTACTTC. Its translation is CASSFSGGDEQYF.

A few counts support this clone. This chain uses TRBV5-6 with TRBJ2-2; D possibly corresponds to TRBD1 (6 bases). Germline assignment: CDR1 SGHDT and CDR2 YYEEEE. V lost 0 bases and J lost 0, with 9 bases in between. CDR3 size: 16 residues. The CDR3 bases are TGTGCCAGCAGCTTGGCACAGGGCGCGAACACCGGGGAGCTGTTTTTT. Residues: CASSLAQGANTGELFF.

Only a few counts were recorded for this clone. The genes are TRBV18 and TRBJ2-1; 7 bases are shared with TRBD2. Per germline, CDR1 KGHSH and CDR2 LQKENI. This CDR3 region has 17 residues. J was trimmed by 0 bases and V by 0 bases; bases with no gene match: 5. For the CDR3, the DNA is TGTGCCAGCTCACCACCGAGTCGCGGGGGCTCCTACAATGAGCAGTTCTTC. Amino acid sequence: CASSPPSRGGSYNEQFF.

The chain couples TRBV2 to TRBJ2-5, with unresolved D. The CDR3 runs to 11 residues. Looked up from germline, CDR1 is SNHLY and CDR2 is FYNNEI. Trimming took off 3 bases at V and 5 bases at J, with 4 bases between the two ends. In DNA form, the CDR3 reads TGTGCCAGCAGTGACGAGGAGACCCAGTACTTC. It codes for CASSDEETQYF.

In this sample, this clone turned up a few times. V gene TRBV2 combines with J gene TRBJ1-1, with a tentative D call TRBD1 (5 bases). In germline, CDR1 is SNHLY, CDR2 FYNNEI. The CDR3 sequence is 13 residues long. V was cut by 4 bases and J by 5 bases, with 11 bases left in between. CDR3 region: CASSGEGRTEAFF. CDR3 DNA sequence: TGTGCCAGCAGTGGCGAGGGACGGACTGAAGCTTTCTTT.

This clone was counted between two and nine times. The chain recombines TRBV27 with TRBJ2-1, with 9 bases fitting TRBD2. Germline V CDR1 and CDR2: MNHEY, SMNVEV (reference sequence). This CDR3 is 18 amino acids long. V shed 3 bases, J shed 7 bases, and the junction held 16 bases outside the gene matches. The CDR3 loop is CASSFLGEAGGPRNEQFF. In DNA form, the CDR3 reads TGTGCCAGCAGTTTCTTGGGGGAGGCGGGAGGGCCCAGGAATGAGCAGTTCTTC.

This clone was picked up a small number of times. The chain joins TRBV19 to TRBJ2-3; D gene ambiguous. The CDR3 sequence is 12 residues long. Trimming took 6 bases from V and 2 from J, leaving 6 bases between them. CDR1 LNHDA and CDR2 SQIVND come from the germline V gene (reference sequence). As DNA, the CDR3 is TGTGCCAGTAGACAGTACACAGATACGCAGTATTTT. It specifies CASRQYTDTQYF.

Here the CDR3 reads CASSVVTSGIIGELFF. CDR3 in DNA: TGTGCCAGCAGCGTAGTTACTAGCGGGATAATCGGGGAGCTGTTTTTT. This chain joins TRBV9 and TRBJ2-2; 10 nucleotides match TRBD2. Germline assignment: CDR1 SGDLS and CDR2 YYNGEE. The trim removed 0 bases at V and 7 bases at J, leaving 6 bases unmatched. This CDR3 contains 16 residues.

The genes are TRBV23-1 and TRBJ2-1; D assignment may be TRBD1 or TRBD2 (6 bases each). TRBV23-1 belongs to the ORF category, with a function that is uncertain. V was shortened by 3 bases and J by 2 bases, with 23 bases between the two germline ends. The CDR3 has 19 amino acids. The CDR3 loop reads CASSHPLVRGERTYNEQFF. In DNA, the CDR3 is TGCGCCAGCAGTCACCCCCTCGTTAGGGGGGAGAGGACCTACAATGAGCAGTTCTTC.

The J gene is TRBJ2-5, the V gene TRBV4-3; 8 nucleotides match TRBD2. The CDR3 has 15 residues. The V segment lost 1 base and the J segment 5 bases; nucleotides outside the gene matches: 6. The germline CDR1 and CDR2 sequences are LGHNA and YSLEER. The CDR3 loop is CASSQGLSSGETQYF. CDR3 in DNA: TGCGCCAGCAGCCAAGGATTGTCTAGCGGGGAGACCCAGTACTTC.

This clone occurred a few times. The genes are TRBV15 and TRBJ2-7; D unclear. CDR3 length: 12 amino acids. Deletions cut 2 bases from V and 1 base from J, with 3 bases between. Germline V lookup: CDR1 LNHNV, CDR2 YYDKDF (reference sequence). The DNA of the CDR3 is TGTGCCACCAGCAGATCGTCCTACGAGCAGTACTTC. It encodes CATSRSSYEQYF. Full variable domain (remainder filled in from reference TRBV15 and TRBJ2-7): DAMVIQNPRYQVTQFGKPVTLSCSQTLNHNVMYWYQQKSSQAPKLLFHYYDKDFNNEADTPDNFQSRRPNTSFCFLDIRSPGLGDTAMYLCATSRSSYEQYFGPGTRLTVT.

The chain couples TRBV18 to TRBJ1-1; TRBD1 matches 10 bases. The CDR3 totals 16 residues. CDR1 and CDR2 (germline): KGHSH, LQKENI. Trimming took 3 bases from V and 1 from J; bases not matched to a gene: 5. The CDR3 DNA reads as TGTGCCAGCTCACCGGGACAGGGGATGACGAACACTGAAGCTTTCTTT. It encodes CASSPGQGMTNTEAFF.

This clone was counted a few times. The V call is TRBV1, the J call TRBJ1-2; the table calls TRBD1, which could not be checked here. TRBV1 is a recognized pseudogene. The CDR3 consists of 11 residues. CDR3 residues: CTSTDFYGYTF. The CDR3 DNA reads as TGCACCAGCACAGATTTCTATGGCTACACCTTC.

This clone was observed a single time. This chain joins TRBV9 and TRBJ1-1, with D maybe TRBD1 (5 bases). Germline CDR1 is SGDLS and CDR2 is YYNGEE. CDR3 length: 16 residues. Trimming took off 0 bases at V and 4 bases at J, with 16 bases between the two ends. The CDR3 sequence: CASSVGPAGLVTEAFF. The CDR3 DNA follows: TGTGCCAGCAGCGTAGGACCCGCGGGGCTGGTCACTGAAGCTTTCTTT.

V gene TRBV7-2 combines with J gene TRBJ2-3, with 9 bases aligning to TRBD2. After removal of 0 bases from V and 8 bases from J, the junction contained 6 bases not matched to a gene. CDR1 is SGHTA and CDR2 is FQGNSA in the germline V gene. This CDR3 has 15 residues. CDR3: CASSLAPLAGFTQYF. The CDR3 bases are TGTGCCAGCAGCTTAGCCCCTCTAGCGGGATTTACGCAGTATTTT.

This clone was seen a few times. The V call is TRBV7-9, the J call TRBJ2-3, with TRBD2 matching over 9 bases. CDR1 and CDR2 (germline): SEHNR, FQNEAQ (reference sequence). This CDR3 has 15 residues. The trim removed 4 bases at V and 3 bases at J, leaving 5 bases unmatched. The CDR3 sequence is CASSWLAGSTDTQYF. The CDR3 DNA reads TGTGCCAGCAGCTGGCTAGCGGGAAGTACAGATACGCAGTATTTT.

There are a few counts of this clone. The junction departs from germline at one end; a sequencing error may be responsible. Other DNA sequences in the sample encode the same CDR3. The chain combines TRBV7-7 with TRBJ2-3; TRBD2 might be the D (6 bases). CDR3 size: 15 residues. Germline CDR1 and CDR2: SSHAT and FNYEAQ (reference sequence). Here the CDR3 reads CASSLGRGRTDTQYF. In DNA, the CDR3 is TGTGCTAGCAGCTTAGGGCGGGGCCGCACAGATACGCAGTATTTT.

This chain uses TRBV13 with TRBJ2-1, with D tentatively TRBD1 (6 bases). V was clipped by 6 bases and J by 9 bases, with 18 bases between them. The CDR3 is made up of 14 amino acids. Per the germline V gene, CDR1 is PRHDT and CDR2 is FYEKMQ (reference sequence). CDR3 residues: CASRLGHKSIEQFF. The CDR3 bases are TGTGCCAGCAGATTGGGACATAAATCTATTGAGCAGTTCTTC.

This clone was counted only a few times. V usage is TRBV5-1 and J usage is TRBJ2-3; D gene ambiguous. CDR3 length: 14 amino acids. Germline loops: CDR1 SGHRS, CDR2 YFSETQ. The V end was cut by 4 bases, the J end by 0 bases, with 9 bases between. CDR3 protein: CASSKGPSTDTQYF. Written as DNA, the CDR3 is TGCGCCAGCAGCAAAGGGCCAAGCACAGATACGCAGTATTTT.

The sample holds many counts of this clone. At the DNA level, this CDR3 is encoded by other sequences in the same sample as well. The J gene is TRBJ2-5, the V gene TRBV29-1; maybe TRBD2 (5 bases). Trimming stripped 4 bases from V and 5 bases from J, with 5 bases between. The CDR3 has 10 amino acids. Germline V gene lookup returns CDR1 SQVTM and CDR2 ANQGSEA. CDR3 sequence: CSVGGETQYF. The CDR3 DNA reads as TGCAGCGTTGGAGGGGAGACCCAGTACTTC.

This clone has only a few counts. The chain joins TRBV19 to TRBJ2-5, with D perhaps TRBD1 (5 bases). The length of the CDR3 is 13 residues. CDR1 is LNHDA and CDR2 is SQIVND in the germline V gene (reference sequence). The V and J ends lost 6 bases and 5 bases respectively, with 13 bases between them. The CDR3 is CASRKTVSETQYF. The DNA of the CDR3 is TGTGCCAGTAGGAAGACAGTATCGGAGACCCAGTACTTC.

This clone was observed a handful of times. The V gene is TRBV19, the J gene TRBJ1-1; D call uncertain. The CDR3 has 10 residues. Germline lookup yields CDR1 LNHDA and CDR2 SQIVND (reference sequence). Trimming left V 5 bases short and J 6 bases short, with 4 bases between. The CDR3 sequence is CASSGAEAFF. Written as DNA, the CDR3 is TGTGCCAGTAGTGGTGCTGAAGCTTTCTTT. The whole variable domain, filled in from reference TRBV19 and TRBJ1-1, reads DGGITQSPKYLFRKEGQNVTLSCEQNLNHDAMYWYRQDPGQGLRLIYYSQIVNDFQKGDIAEGYSVSREKKESFPLTVTSAQKNPTAFYLCASSGAEAFFGQGTRLTVV.

Many counts were recorded for this clone. The rearrangement joins TRBV29-1 to TRBJ2-5, with D maybe TRBD2 (6 bases). This CDR3 contains 13 residues. Trimming pared 4 bases from V and 1 base from J, leaving 10 bases between. Germline values: CDR1 SQVTM, CDR2 ANQGSEA. The chain's CDR3 is CSVGGTGQETQYF. CDR3 DNA sequence: TGCAGCGTTGGCGGGACGGGCCAAGAGACCCAGTACTTC.

The sample holds a few counts of this clone. V gene TRBV6-1 combines with J gene TRBJ1-2, with 7 bases lining up with TRBD1. The junction had 6 bases not matched to a gene; V was cut back by 6 bases and J by 5 bases. Germline-derived CDR1 and CDR2 are MNHNS and SASEGT. The CDR3 runs to 13 residues. CDR3 nucleotide sequence: TGTGCCAGCAGGACGCAGGGGGGTTATGGCTACACCTTC. As protein: CASRTQGGYGYTF.

The table lists this clone with a few counts. This chain joins TRBV10-3 and TRBJ2-2; TRBD2 matches at 14 bases. Per the germline V gene, CDR1 is ENHRY and CDR2 is SYGVKD. The CDR3 is 18 amino acids. V was clipped by 4 bases and J by 4 bases; unmatched bases: 8. CDR3 DNA sequence: TGTGCCATCAGTGCCAAAATGACTAGCGGGAGGGCCACCGGGGAGCTGTTTTTT. Protein product: CAISAKMTSGRATGELFF.

The sample holds a few counts of this clone. V gene TRBV7-9 combines with J gene TRBJ1-2; TRBD1 agrees at 9 bases. CDR3 length equals 12 residues. Germline CDR1 is SEHNR and CDR2 is FQNEAQ (reference sequence). J was trimmed by 4 bases and V by 11 bases; bases with no gene match: 5. The CDR3 DNA is TGTGCCGGGGACAGGGAGAGCTATGGCTACACCTTC. Translation: CAGDRESYGYTF.

V usage is TRBV4-1 and J usage is TRBJ2-4; 10 nucleotides line up with TRBD2. Germline V gene data show CDR1 as MGHRA and CDR2 as YSYEKL. The V gene end was trimmed by 1 base and the J gene end by 5 bases; junction bases not matched to a gene: 5. The CDR3 consists of 16 residues. The CDR3: CASSQGTSGNQNIQYF. CDR3 coding DNA: TGCGCCAGCAGCCAAGGGACTAGCGGAAATCAAAACATTCAGTACTTC.